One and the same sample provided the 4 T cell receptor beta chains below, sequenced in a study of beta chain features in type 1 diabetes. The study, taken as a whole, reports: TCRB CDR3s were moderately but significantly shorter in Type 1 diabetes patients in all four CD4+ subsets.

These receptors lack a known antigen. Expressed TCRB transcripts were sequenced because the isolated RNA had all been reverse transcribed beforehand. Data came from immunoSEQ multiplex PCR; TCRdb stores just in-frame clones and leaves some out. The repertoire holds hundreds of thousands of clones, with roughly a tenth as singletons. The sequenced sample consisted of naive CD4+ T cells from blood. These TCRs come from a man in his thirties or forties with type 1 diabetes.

The CDR3 nucleotides are TGTGCCAGCAGTTGCCGAGGGGGGGGTGGGTACTTC. Its protein is CASSCRGGGGYF. The genes are TRBV11-3 and TRBJ2-7; D is perhaps TRBD2 (7 bases). This CDR3 is built from 12 residues. The V gene lost 6 bases and the J gene lost 12 bases, with 18 bases spanning the gap. Germline CDR1 reads SGHNT; CDR2 reads YENEEA. Combining the CDR3 with reference TRBV11-3 and TRBJ2-7 gives the whole variable domain EAGVVQSPRYKIIEKKQPVAFWCNPISGHNTLYWYLQNLGQGPELLIRYENEEAVDDSQLPKDRFSAERLKGVDSTLKIQPAELGDSAVYLCASSCRGGGGYFGPGTRLTVT.

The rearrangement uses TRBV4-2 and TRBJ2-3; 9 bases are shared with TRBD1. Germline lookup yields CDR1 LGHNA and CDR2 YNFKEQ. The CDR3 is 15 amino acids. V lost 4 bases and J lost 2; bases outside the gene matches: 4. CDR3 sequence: CASSLRTGATDTQYF. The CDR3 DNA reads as TGTGCCAGCAGCCTCCGGACAGGGGCCACAGATACGCAGTATTTT.

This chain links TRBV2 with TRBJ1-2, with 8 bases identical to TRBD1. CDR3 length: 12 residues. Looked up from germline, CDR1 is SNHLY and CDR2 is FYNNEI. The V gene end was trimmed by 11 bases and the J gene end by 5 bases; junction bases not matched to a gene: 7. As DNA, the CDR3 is TGTGCCGAAACAGGGGGAGGATATGGCTACACCTTC. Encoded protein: CAETGGGYGYTF.

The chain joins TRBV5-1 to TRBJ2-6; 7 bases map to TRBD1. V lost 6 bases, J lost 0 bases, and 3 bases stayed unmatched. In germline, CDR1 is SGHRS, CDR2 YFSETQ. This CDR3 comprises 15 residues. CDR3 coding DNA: TGCGCCAGCATGGCAGGGGGCTCTGGGGCCAACGTCCTGACTTTC. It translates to CASMAGGSGANVLTF.